Listed here are 20 T cell receptor beta chains from one sample, sequenced in a study of T-cell reconstitution after alpha-beta-depleted transplantation in children. Unique molecular identifiers tagged the TCRbeta library. TCRdb ran MiXCR on the PCR reads and lists one entry per CDR3 protein. The sample includes about 540,000 distinct CDR3 sequences, 15% to 20% of them seen just once. Sequenced material: PBMCs from the stem cell graft donor, taken from the stem cell graft. These receptor sequences come from a human donor who donated a stem cell graft to a child with acute lymphoblastic leukemia.

The gene calls are TRBV12-3 or TRBV12-4 and TRBJ1-5; D is uncertain. V gave up 3 bases and J gave up 2 bases, with 11 bases separating them. CDR3 length: 15 residues. DNA for the CDR3: TGTGCCAGCAGTTTCGCGGGAGGGCGCAATCAGCCCCAGCATTTT. Translating gives CASSFAGGRNQPQHF.

The CDR3 region has the DNA TGTGCCAGCTCGCACTCTTTACGGGGAAGTGAAAAACTGTTTTTT. This sequence encodes CASSHSLRGSEKLFF. The chain couples TRBV18 to TRBJ1-4; no clear D. The V and J ends lost 6 bases and 7 bases respectively, with 18 bases between them. Germline V gene lookup returns CDR1 KGHSH and CDR2 LQKENI. The CDR3 spans 15 residues.

This clonotype was counted a few times. The chain recombines TRBV10-3 with TRBJ1-1; possible D gene TRBD1, 5 bases. The CDR3 has 15 residues. V lost 0 bases and J lost 7, with 15 bases in between. Germline V gene sequence: CDR1 ENHRY, CDR2 SYGVKD. CDR3 residues: CAISESRLQALEAFF. As DNA, the CDR3 is TGTGCCATCAGTGAGTCGAGATTACAGGCCCTTGAAGCTTTCTTT.

Of note for this clonotype: A read error may produce the germline difference seen at one junction end. V usage is TRBV20-1 and J usage is TRBJ2-1, with D possibly being TRBD1 or TRBD2 (6 bases each). The CDR3 sequence is 15 residues long. Per germline, CDR1 DFQATT and CDR2 SNEGSKA (reference sequence). CDR3 bases: TGCAGTGCCTCAACCGAGGGGGGTTCCTCCAATGAGCAGTTCTTC. Encoded protein: CSASTEGGSSNEQFF.

This clonotype appeared a few times. V usage is TRBV4-1 and J usage is TRBJ2-3; unclear D gene. In germline, CDR1 is MGHRA, CDR2 YSYEKL. The CDR3 has 14 residues. Deletions cut 4 bases from V and 2 bases from J, with 10 bases between. The DNA of the CDR3 is TGCGCCAGCAGCCGTCAGACCCTCACAGATACGCAGTATTTT. Its protein product is CASSRQTLTDTQYF.

This clonotype was seen a few times. The chain employs TRBV29-1 and TRBJ1-1; D remains unclear. Trimming cost V 2 bases and J 2 bases, with 15 bases left between them. Germline V lookup: CDR1 SQVTM, CDR2 ANQGSEA. The CDR3 sequence is 15 residues long. The CDR3 spells CSVEFGLRVNTEAFF. The CDR3 DNA sequence: TGCAGCGTTGAATTCGGTCTACGGGTTAACACTGAAGCTTTCTTT.

The CDR3 bases are TGTGCCAGCAGTTTAAAGCAGGGGCGCGGACGAAGCGCTGAAGCTTTCTTT. This gives the protein CASSLKQGRGRSAEAFF. V usage is TRBV27 and J usage is TRBJ1-1, with a weak D call TRBD1 (6 bases). The germline CDR1 and CDR2 sequences are MNHEY and SMNVEV (reference sequence). CDR3 length: 17 residues. V lost 2 bases and J lost 6, with 22 bases in between.

V is TRBV2 and J is TRBJ2-7; D is unclear. Trimming stripped 1 base from V and 0 bases from J, with 10 bases between. The length of the CDR3 is 15 residues. Per the germline V gene, CDR1 is SNHLY and CDR2 is FYNNEI. This CDR3 is CASSEEVRVSYEQYF. In nucleotides, the CDR3 is TGTGCCAGCAGTGAAGAGGTCCGAGTCTCCTACGAGCAGTACTTC.

This clonotype was counted a few times. The rearrangement uses TRBV7-3 and TRBJ2-7, with D possibly being TRBD2 (7 bases). The CDR3 runs to 14 residues. V was cut by 0 bases and J by 5 bases, with 11 bases left in between. Germline values: CDR1 SGHTA, CDR2 FQGTGA. The CDR3 region is CASSLTGGDNEQYF. CDR3 nucleotide sequence: TGTGCCAGCAGCTTAACAGGGGGGGACAACGAGCAGTACTTC.

This chain connects TRBV5-1 to TRBJ2-5; no firm D call. The CDR3 extends over 13 amino acids. Between the trimmed V and J ends, which lost 1 base and 2 bases, there was a span of 6 bases. The germline CDR1 and CDR2 sequences are SGHRS and YFSETQ. The CDR3 DNA reads TGCGCCAGCAGCTTGATGGGGCAAGAGACCCAGTACTTC. The encoded protein is CASSLMGQETQYF. Combining the CDR3 with reference TRBV5-1 and TRBJ2-5 gives the whole variable domain KAGVTQTPRYLIKTRGQQVTLSCSPISGHRSVSWYQQTPGQGLQFLFEYFSETQRNKGNFPGRFSGRQFSNSRSEMNVSTLELGDSALYLCASSLMGQETQYFGPGTRLLVL.

This clonotype has more than one count but fewer than ten. V gene TRBV7-6 combines with J gene TRBJ2-7; D call uncertain. V shed 2 bases and J shed 5 bases, with 10 bases lying between them. The length of the CDR3 is 13 residues. CDR1 SGHVS and CDR2 FNYEAQ come from the germline V gene. This CDR3 reads CASSLRNSHEQYF. The CDR3, as DNA: TGTGCCAGCAGCTTAAGGAATAGTCACGAGCAGTACTTC.

This clonotype was counted only a few times. This sequence joins TRBV5-1 and TRBJ1-1, with 8 nucleotides matching TRBD1. CDR1 is SGHRS and CDR2 is YFSETQ in the germline V gene. V lost 3 bases and J lost 5; bases outside the gene matches: 12. The CDR3 extends over 16 amino acids. CDR3 DNA sequence: TGCGCCAGCAGCTCCTACACTCTACAGGGGGTGACTGAAGCTTTCTTT. It encodes CASSSYTLQGVTEAFF.

The chain carries TRBV7-3 and TRBJ2-5; 7 bases fit TRBD1. This CDR3 comprises 15 residues. Germline assignment: CDR1 SGHTA and CDR2 FQGTGA. Losses at the gene ends were 6 bases for V and 1 base for J; bases not matched to a gene: 8. CDR3 coding DNA: TGTGCCAGCAGTCCCACCGGGACAGCCCAAGAGACCCAGTACTTC. Translated, it gives CASSPTGTAQETQYF.

The CDR3 loop reads CASSPRGIGTDTQYF. The CDR3 DNA reads TGTGCCAGCTCCCCCCGGGGAATAGGTACAGATACGCAGTATTTT. The gene calls are TRBV6-1 and TRBJ2-3; D perhaps matches TRBD2 (5 bases). V lost 8 bases and J lost 3, with 18 bases in between. The length of the CDR3 is 15 residues. Germline CDR1 reads MNHNS; CDR2 reads SASEGT.

Many counts were recorded for this clonotype. This chain joins TRBV27 and TRBJ2-2; D is possibly TRBD1 (6 bases). The germline V and J ends were trimmed by 6 bases and 4 bases, with 9 bases remaining between them. The V gene's germline CDR1 is MNHEY and CDR2 SMNVEV (reference sequence). The CDR3 totals 13 residues. CDR3 protein: CASSSQGTGELFF. CDR3 nucleotide sequence: TGTGCCAGCAGCTCACAGGGCACCGGGGAGCTGTTTTTT.

This clonotype was recorded a few times. Its ends do not fully match the called genes, so a read error is possible. The CDR3 reads CSVGDRDSSTNTQYF. CDR3 bases: TGCAGCGTTGGGGACCGGGACTCCTCCACAAATACGCAGTATTTT. The chain combines TRBV29-1 with TRBJ2-3, with D possibly matching TRBD2 (6 bases). Germline V lookup: CDR1 SQVTM, CDR2 ANQGSEA. The CDR3 covers 15 residues.

The table lists this clonotype with a few counts. The chain employs TRBV7-9 and TRBJ2-5, with 9 bases fitting TRBD1. CDR3 length: 14 residues. V trimming: 5 bases; J trimming: 4 bases; junction bases outside the gene matches: 5. Germline-derived CDR1 and CDR2 are SEHNR and FQNEAQ (reference sequence). CDR3 protein: CASSTRTGVETQYF. The DNA of the CDR3 is TGTGCCAGCAGCACCAGGACAGGGGTAGAGACCCAGTACTTC.

This sequence joins TRBV12-3 or TRBV12-4 and TRBJ1-1, with D perhaps TRBD1 (5 bases). The CDR3 totals 16 residues. V lost 1 base and J 0 bases, leaving 12 bases between the germline ends. The CDR3 region is CASSLEGRTVNTEAFF. The CDR3 DNA follows: TGTGCCAGCAGTTTAGAGGGGAGGACGGTGAACACTGAAGCTTTCTTT.

This clonotype has more than one count but fewer than ten. The chain links TRBV3-1 to TRBJ1-3, with no clear D. The V and J ends lost 10 bases and 0 bases respectively, with 10 bases between them. The CDR3 length is 13 residues. CDR1 and CDR2 (germline): LGHDT, YNNKEL (reference sequence). The CDR3 sequence is CATPNDSGNTIYF. The CDR3 nucleotides are TGTGCCACCCCGAACGACTCTGGAAACACCATATATTTT. Complete variable domain (other parts from reference TRBV3-1 and TRBJ1-3): DTAVSQTPKYLVTQMGNDKSIKCEQNLGHDTMYWYKQDSKKFLKIMFSYNNKELIINETVPNRFSPKSPDKAHLNLHINSLELGDSAVYFCATPNDSGNTIYFGEGSWLTVV.

In this sample, this clonotype turned up a few times. The chain links TRBV24-1 to TRBJ1-2; a weak D match, TRBD1 (5 bases). Germline CDR1 and CDR2: KGHDR and SFDVKD. CDR3 length: 16 amino acids. V was clipped by 8 bases and J by 3 bases, with 21 bases between them. The CDR3, as DNA: TGTGCCACCATTGACCTTGCTGCAGGGCCCCACTATGGCTACACCTTC. Translating it yields CATIDLAAGPHYGYTF.